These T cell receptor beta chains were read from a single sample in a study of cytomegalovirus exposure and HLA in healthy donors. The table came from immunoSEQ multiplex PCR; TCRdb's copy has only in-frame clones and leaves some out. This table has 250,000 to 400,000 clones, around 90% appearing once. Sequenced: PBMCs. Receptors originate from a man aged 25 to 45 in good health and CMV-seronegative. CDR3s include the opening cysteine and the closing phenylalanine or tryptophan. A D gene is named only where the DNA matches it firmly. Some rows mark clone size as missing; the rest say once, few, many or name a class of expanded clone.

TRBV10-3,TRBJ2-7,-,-,TGTGCCATCAGTGAAGCGGAGGGGTTCATGGACGAGCAGTACTTC,CAISEAEGFMDEQYF
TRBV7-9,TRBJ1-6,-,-,TGTGCCAGCAGCCTCCGGGGGGTAGGATCACCCCTCCACTTT,CASSLRGVGSPLHF
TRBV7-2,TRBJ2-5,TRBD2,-,TGTGCCAGCAGCTTAGTAGCGGGGAGACTGGCCAGCGGAGAGACCCAGTACTTC,CASSLVAGRLASGETQYF
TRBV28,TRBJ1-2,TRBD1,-,TGTGCCAGCACTCAGACAGGGACTCTCCTCTACCGTGGCTACACCTTC,CASTQTGTLLYRGYTF
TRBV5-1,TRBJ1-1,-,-,TGCGCCAGCAGGTCTAGAATCGGGGGTAACACTGAAGCTTTCTTT,CASRSRIGGNTEAFF
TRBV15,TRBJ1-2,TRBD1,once,TGTGCCACCAGCAGAGACAATTTGGCAGGGGGCGACTATGGCTACACCTTC,CATSRDNLAGGDYGYTF
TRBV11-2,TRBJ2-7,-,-,TGTGCCAGCAGCCTGGTGGCGGGGGCCTCCTACGAGCAGTACTTC,CASSLVAGASYEQYF
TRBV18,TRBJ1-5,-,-,TGTGCCAGCTCACCGCCCCAGGGAAATAGCAATCAGCCCCAGCATTTT,CASSPPQGNSNQPQHF
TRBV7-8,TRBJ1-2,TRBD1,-,TGTGCCAGCAGCTTAAGTGGGACAGGGAACTATGGCTACACCTTC,CASSLSGTGNYGYTF
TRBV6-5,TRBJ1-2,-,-,TGTGCCAGCAGTTATTATGAATCCGGGGGTCATGGCTACACCTTC,CASSYYESGGHGYTF
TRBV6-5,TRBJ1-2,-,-,TGTGCCAGCAGGCCTACAGGGAGCTATGGCTACACCTTC,CASRPTGSYGYTF
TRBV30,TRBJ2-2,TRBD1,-,TGTGCCTGGAGTGTACTGGTTGCAGGGGGTCCGAACACCGGGGAGCTGTTTTTT,CAWSVLVAGGPNTGELFF
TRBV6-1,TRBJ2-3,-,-,TGTGCCAGCAGTGAAGGTTGGGCAGGGGGCACAGATACGCAGTATTTT,CASSEGWAGGTDTQYF
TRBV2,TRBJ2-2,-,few,TGTGCCAGCAGCAGGACAGTCAACACCGGGGAGCTGTTTTTT,CASSRTVNTGELFF
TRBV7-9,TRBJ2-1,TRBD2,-,TGTGCCAGCAGCTCACTAGCGGGGGGCGATGAGCAGTTCTTC,CASSSLAGGDEQFF
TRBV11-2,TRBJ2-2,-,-,TGTGCCAGCAGCCCCCGCCGAGGGGGGGCGAACTTTAACACCGGGGAGCTGTTTTTT,CASSPRRGGANFNTGELFF
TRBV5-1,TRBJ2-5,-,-,TGCGCCAGCAGCAGTATCCCACAAGGGGTACGAGAGACCCAGTACTTC,CASSSIPQGVRETQYF
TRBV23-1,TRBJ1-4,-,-,TGCGCCAGCAGCCAAAGGGGGGGGGATCCGGAAGAAAAACTGTTTTTT,CASSQRGGDPEEKLFF
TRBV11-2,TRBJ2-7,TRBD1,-,TGTGCCAGCAGCTCTAGGGCCGGGACAGGGGGCCACGAGCAGTACTTC,CASSSRAGTGGHEQYF
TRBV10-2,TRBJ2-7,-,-,TGCGCCAGCAGTGAATCTAGTCTCGAGCAGTACTTC,CASSESSLEQYF
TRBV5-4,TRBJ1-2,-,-,TGTGCCAGCAGCCAAACACAGGACTATGGCTACACCTTC,CASSQTQDYGYTF
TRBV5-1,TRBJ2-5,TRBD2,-,TGCGCCAGCAGCTTGGGAGTAGCGGGGGGCAAAGAGACCCAGTACTTC,CASSLGVAGGKETQYF
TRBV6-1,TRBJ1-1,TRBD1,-,TGTGCCAGCAGTGAAGGGAAGGGGGCGAGGACTGAAGCTTTCTTT,CASSEGKGARTEAFF
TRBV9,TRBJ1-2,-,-,TGTGCCAGCAGCGTAGAAAACCAGATCTCGGGTGGCTACACCTTC,CASSVENQISGGYTF
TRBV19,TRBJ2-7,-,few,TGTGCCAGTAGTGTTACACCGCCTAGCGAGCAGTACTTC,CASSVTPPSEQYF
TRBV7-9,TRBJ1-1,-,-,TGTGCCAGCAGTCCCGGGATGAACACTGAAGCTTTCTTT,CASSPGMNTEAFF
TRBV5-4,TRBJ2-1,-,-,TGTGCCAGCAGCTCAAAGCACAATGAGCAGTTCTTC,CASSSKHNEQFF
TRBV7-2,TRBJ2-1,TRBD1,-,TGTGCCAGCAGCTTAAGGGACAGGGGAAACAATGAGCAGTTCTTC,CASSLRDRGNNEQFF
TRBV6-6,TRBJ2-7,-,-,TGTGCCAGCAGCGATCGACAGGACGCCTACGAGCAGTACTTC,CASSDRQDAYEQYF
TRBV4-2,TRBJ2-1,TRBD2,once,TGTGCCAGCAGCCCCGAGCCAGCGGGGGGGCCATATGAGCAGTTCTTC,CASSPEPAGGPYEQFF
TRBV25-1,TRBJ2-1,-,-,TGTGCCAGCAGTGAATATAACGTCCCCGGAAGGGGTGAGGTCTTC,CASSEYNVPGRGEVF
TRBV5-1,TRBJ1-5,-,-,TGCGCCAGCAGCTTGTTGGGGGGGAGTCAGCCCCAGCATTTT,CASSLLGGSQPQHF
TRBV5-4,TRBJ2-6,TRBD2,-,TGTGCCAGCAGCACTAGGGCCGTAGCGGGGGTAAGCTCTGGGGCCAACGTCCTGACTTTC,CASSTRAVAGVSSGANVLTF
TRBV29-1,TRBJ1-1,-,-,TGCAGCACCACAGTCACCACTGAAGCTTTCTTT,CSTTVTTEAFF
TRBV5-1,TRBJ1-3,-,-,TGCGCCAGCAGCCACGACAGACCCTCTGGAAACACCATATATTTT,CASSHDRPSGNTIYF
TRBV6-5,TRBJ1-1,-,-,TGTGCCACTTCGGGGTTCGGGAGACAGGAAGCTTTCTTT,CATSGFGRQEAFF
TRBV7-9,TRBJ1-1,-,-,TGTGCCAGCAGCTTAGAGAACAGGAACACTGAAGCTTTCTTT,CASSLENRNTEAFF
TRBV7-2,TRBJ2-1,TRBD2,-,TGTGCCAGCAGCACAGGTGCTAGCGGGGCCAATGAGCAGTTCTTC,CASSTGASGANEQFF
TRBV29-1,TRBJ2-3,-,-,TGCAGCGTTGAGGGGACAATCTTGAGGTCAGATACGCAGTATTTT,CSVEGTILRSDTQYF
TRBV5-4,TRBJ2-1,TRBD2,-,TGTGCCAGCAGCTCCCCCCCTAGCGGGGGCTACAATGAGCAGTTCTTC,CASSSPPSGGYNEQFF
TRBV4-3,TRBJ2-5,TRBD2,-,TGCGCCAGCAGCCAACATTTCGCTGGAAGCGGGGCGATCCAAGAGACCCAGTACTTC,CASSQHFAGSGAIQETQYF
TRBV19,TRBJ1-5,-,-,TGTGCCAGTAGAGAACAAAAGAATCAGCCCCAGCATTTT,CASREQKNQPQHF
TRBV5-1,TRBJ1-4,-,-,TGCGCCAGCAGCTTGGCAGGGACTAATGAAAAACTGTTTTTT,CASSLAGTNEKLFF
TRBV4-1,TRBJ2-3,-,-,TGCGCCAGCAGCCGTAGCATACTAGAGAAAGTCGCAGATACGCAGTATTTT,CASSRSILEKVADTQYF
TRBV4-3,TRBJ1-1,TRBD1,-,TGCGCCAGCAGCCAAGATTTGACAGGGGGAGGCACTGAAGCTTTCTTT,CASSQDLTGGGTEAFF
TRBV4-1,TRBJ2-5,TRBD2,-,TGCGCCAGCAGCCTCAGAACTAGCGTCGAGACCCAGTACTTC,CASSLRTSVETQYF
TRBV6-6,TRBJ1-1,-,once,TGTGCCAGCAGCCCTGGAGCCGTTGAAGCTTTCTTT,CASSPGAVEAFF
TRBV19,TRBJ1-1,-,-,TGTGCCAGTAGACTGGACGCCCGCTGGGAGGCTTTCTTT,CASRLDARWEAFF
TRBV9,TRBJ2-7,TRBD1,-,TGTGCCAGCAGCGCCCCGGGACAGGGTTACGAGCAGTACTTC,CASSAPGQGYEQYF
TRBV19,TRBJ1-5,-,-,TGTGCCAGTAGTACCCCCGGGGGGCACAATCAGCCCCAGCATTTT,CASSTPGGHNQPQHF
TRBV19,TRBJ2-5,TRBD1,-,TGTGCCAGTAGTCCCCTGGACAGGGATCGGGAGACCCAGTACTTC,CASSPLDRDRETQYF
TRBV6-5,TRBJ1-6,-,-,TGTGCCAGCAGTTACAGACGGGAGGATTCACCCCTCCACTTT,CASSYRREDSPLHF
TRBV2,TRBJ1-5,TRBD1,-,TGTGCCAGCAGCCTACTTCGGGACAGGTATCAGCCCCAGCATTTT,CASSLLRDRYQPQHF
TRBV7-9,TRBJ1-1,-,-,TGTGCCAGCAGCTCCAGACCGGAGGAAGCTTTCTTT,CASSSRPEEAFF
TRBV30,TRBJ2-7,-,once,TGTGCCTGGACCGAGGGGGGGATCGAGCAGTACTTC,CAWTEGGIEQYF
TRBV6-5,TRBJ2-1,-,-,TGTGCCAGCAGTTACGAGGGTGCTGAGCAGTTCTTC,CASSYEGAEQFF
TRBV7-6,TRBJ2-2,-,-,TGTGCCAGCAGCTTACTCGACAGGACGAACACCGGGGAGCTGTTTTTT,CASSLLDRTNTGELFF
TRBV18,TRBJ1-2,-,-,TGTGCCAGCTCACCTCTTGACAGAATTAACTATGGCTACACCTTC,CASSPLDRINYGYTF
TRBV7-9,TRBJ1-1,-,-,TGTGCCGGGAGCTTCGGGGGGAACACTGAAGCTTTCTTT,CAGSFGGNTEAFF
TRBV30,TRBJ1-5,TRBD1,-,TGTGCCTGGAGTGGTGGGACAGGGAACAATCAGCCCCAGCATTTT,CAWSGGTGNNQPQHF